The 14 T cell receptor beta chains in this list originate from one sample, sequenced in a study of molecular identifiers for immune sequencing clone quantification. TCRdb analysed the PCR reads with MiXCR anew, one entry per CDR3 protein. Of about 86,000 distinct CDR3 sequences listed, about 23% were seen once; the top ten hold approximately 0.78%. Sample: naive CD8+ T cells from blood, with Jurkat cell RNA spiked in. The subset here: FACS-sorted CD8+CD4-CCR7+CD45RA+ naive T cells. These receptors originate from a human donor in good health. Some libraries in this study had Jurkat cell RNA spiked in.

The sample holds a few counts of this clonotype. The V call is TRBV19, the J call TRBJ1-1; 9 bases are a match to TRBD1. The CDR3 covers 15 residues. Germline values: CDR1 LNHDA, CDR2 SQIVND (reference sequence). Trimming took 5 bases from V and 4 from J; bases not matched to a gene: 8. The CDR3 region is CASSATGGAGTEAFF. The CDR3 DNA reads as TGTGCCAGTAGTGCCACAGGGGGCGCGGGCACTGAAGCTTTCTTT.

This clonotype was counted at least ten times. J is TRBJ2-3 and V is TRBV19; weak D call: TRBD2 (5 bases). V lost 5 bases to trimming and J lost 4 bases, with 10 bases between them. The CDR3 totals 13 residues. Germline assignment: CDR1 LNHDA and CDR2 SQIVND (reference sequence). The CDR3 is CASSRLAADTQYF. As DNA, the CDR3 is TGTGCCAGTAGTCGGCTAGCAGCAGATACGCAGTATTTT.

In its sample, this clonotype was seen a few times. The chain combines TRBV23-1 with TRBJ1-5; D is unresolved. TRBV23-1 belongs to the ORF category, with a function that is uncertain. The CDR3 covers 15 residues. Between the trimmed V and J ends, which lost 0 bases and 4 bases, there was a span of 10 bases. CDR3 sequence reads: CASSQSRQANQPQHF. Written as DNA, the CDR3 is TGCGCCAGCAGTCAATCGCGGCAGGCTAATCAGCCCCAGCATTTT.

This clonotype was counted at least ten times. Written as DNA, the CDR3 is TGTGCCAGCACCGGACCAGGTTGGACTGAAGCTTTCTTT. This sequence encodes CASTGPGWTEAFF. This chain uses TRBV28 with TRBJ1-1; D not resolved. Germline V gives CDR1 MDHEN, CDR2 SYDVKM. The V and J ends lost 7 bases and 5 bases respectively, with 14 bases between them. The CDR3 extends over 13 amino acids.

This clonotype showed up many times. The chain links TRBV7-2 to TRBJ2-5; a weak D match, TRBD1 (6 bases). The CDR3 is made up of 16 amino acids. The V gene lost 1 base and the J gene lost 5 bases, with 17 bases spanning the gap. Germline assignment: CDR1 SGHTA and CDR2 FQGNSA. This CDR3 is CASSLGSQGVGETQYF. In DNA form, the CDR3 reads TGTGCCAGCAGCTTAGGTTCACAGGGCGTTGGGGAGACCCAGTACTTC.

This clonotype was detected ten times or more. The chain employs TRBV7-9 and TRBJ2-3, with 8 bases matching TRBD2. This CDR3 comprises 16 residues. Germline CDR1 SEHNR, CDR2 FQNEAQ (reference sequence). After removal of 10 bases from V and 2 bases from J, the junction contained 14 bases not matched to a gene. In DNA, the CDR3 is TGTGCCATACAGTCGAGGGGGACTAGAAACACAGATACGCAGTATTTT. Translation: CAIQSRGTRNTDTQYF.

A remark on this clonotype: This may come from a read error, since a much larger clone is one base off. This chain joins TRBV7-2 and TRBJ2-3, with D perhaps TRBD1 (6 bases). The CDR3 consists of 15 residues. Germline CDR1 reads SGHTA; CDR2 reads FQGNSA. In DNA form, the CDR3 reads TGTGCCAGCAGCGTAGCAACAGGGTGGGCAGATACGCAGTATTTT. This encodes CASSVATGWADTQYF.

This clonotype has at least ten counts. The gene calls are TRBV7-3 and TRBJ1-1; a weak D match, TRBD1 (5 bases). The germline CDR1 and CDR2 sequences are SGHTA and FQGTGA. This CDR3 contains 15 residues. V lost 1 base and J lost 6, with 15 bases in between. The CDR3 loop is CASSLMGDPIAEAFF. The CDR3 bases are TGTGCCAGCAGCTTAATGGGGGACCCGATCGCTGAAGCTTTCTTT.

This clonotype was seen more than once but under ten times. The V and J genes are TRBV19 and TRBJ1-1; D gene uncertain. This CDR3 contains 13 residues. CDR1 and CDR2 (germline): LNHDA, SQIVND (reference sequence). The germline V and J ends were trimmed by 3 bases and 5 bases, with 10 bases remaining between them. The CDR3 coding sequence is TGTGCCAGTAGTATTGAGGGTTTAACTGAAGCTTTCTTT. Translated, it gives CASSIEGLTEAFF. Drawing the rest from reference TRBV19 and TRBJ1-1, the complete variable domain is DGGITQSPKYLFRKEGQNVTLSCEQNLNHDAMYWYRQDPGQGLRLIYYSQIVNDFQKGDIAEGYSVSREKKESFPLTVTSAQKNPTAFYLCASSIEGLTEAFFGQGTRLTVV.

This clonotype was recorded at least ten times. The chain employs TRBV4-3 and TRBJ2-5; no firm D call. The V gene lost 1 base and the J gene lost 5 bases, with 17 bases spanning the gap. The CDR3 loop spans 16 amino acids. Germline loops: CDR1 LGHNA, CDR2 YSLEER. CDR3 nucleotides: TGCGCCAGCAGCCAAGGGTTTGCTCGACCCCTGGAGACCCAGTACTTC. This gives the protein CASSQGFARPLETQYF.

This clonotype was seen only once. A much larger clone differs by one base, so this may be a read error. V usage is TRBV4-2 and J usage is TRBJ2-3; tentatively, D is TRBD2 (5 bases). CDR3 length: 16 amino acids. V was pared by 0 bases and J by 0 bases, with 10 bases between. Germline values: CDR1 LGHNA, CDR2 YNFKEQ. The CDR3 DNA is TGTGCCAGCAGCCAAGAACGACTACCGAGCACAGATACGCAGTATTTT. Its protein is CASSQERLPSTDTQYF.

This clonotype appeared many times. This chain uses TRBV20-1 with TRBJ2-3; D remains unclear. Trimming took off 4 bases at V and 5 bases at J, with 13 bases between the two ends. The CDR3 covers 13 residues. In germline, CDR1 is DFQATT, CDR2 SNEGSKA (reference sequence). The CDR3 region is CSANPESEDTQYF. The CDR3 coding sequence is TGCAGTGCTAATCCGGAGTCGGAAGATACGCAGTATTTT.

For this clonotype: Germline and junction disagree at one end, which may indicate a read error. The CDR3, as DNA: TGCGCCAGCAGTTTAGGAGGCAGGGACGCAGATACGCAGTGTTTT. It yields the protein CASSLGGRDADTQCF. The chain is built from TRBV5-1 and TRBJ2-3; perhaps D is TRBD1 or TRBD2 (5 bases each). This CDR3 comprises 15 residues. Looked up from germline, CDR1 is SGHRS and CDR2 is YFSETQ.

With regard to this clonotype: Possible read error: a much larger clone is one base away. The chain joins TRBV20-1 to TRBJ2-1; a weak D match, TRBD2 (5 bases). V was trimmed by 6 bases and J by 7 bases, leaving 19 bases between them. The CDR3 is 14 amino acids. Germline CDR1 is DFQATT and CDR2 is SNEGSKA (reference sequence). CDR3 sequence (DNA): TGCAGTGCCCACGGGATTAGCGTATCAAATGAGCAGTTCTTC. It specifies CSAHGISVSNEQFF.